The 14 T cell receptor beta chains listed next were all sequenced from one sample in a study of T cells after yellow fever vaccination. Each CDR3 protein is one row after TCRdb ran MiXCR on the 5' RACE reads. The sample lists 510,000 or so distinct CDR3 sequences; about a fifth were seen once. The source was PBMCs, collected 15 days after the yellow fever booster vaccination. These receptors came from a man aged 30 to 45 who received the YFV17D yellow fever vaccine.

The V call is TRBV12-3 or TRBV12-4, the J call TRBJ2-7; 10 bases line up with TRBD2. V trimming: 5 bases; J trimming: 6 bases; junction bases outside the gene matches: 4. The CDR3 runs 13 residues. CDR3 in amino acids: CASSLSGRGEQYF. CDR3 DNA: TGTGCCAGCAGTCTGAGCGGGAGGGGCGAGCAGTACTTC.

The table lists this clonotype with a few counts. This chain joins TRBV5-6 and TRBJ2-1; unclear D gene. The V end was cut by 0 bases, the J end by 0 bases, with 10 bases between. Germline values: CDR1 SGHDT, CDR2 YYEEEE. There are 16 residues in the CDR3. CDR3 sequence reads: CASSLVVASSYNEQFF. Written as DNA, the CDR3 is TGTGCCAGCAGCTTGGTTGTGGCGAGCTCCTACAATGAGCAGTTCTTC.

The V call is TRBV6-2 or TRBV6-3, the J call TRBJ1-5; D is uncertain. This CDR3 has 14 amino acids. The V end lost 8 bases, the J end lost 2 bases, and 13 bases lay between the germline ends. Per germline, CDR1 MNHEY and CDR2 SVGEGT. In DNA form, the CDR3 reads TGTGCCAGCGGTGCATTTTCGGGCAATCAGCCCCAGCATTTT. Protein sequence: CASGAFSGNQPQHF.

The V call is TRBV30, the J call TRBJ2-1; unclear D gene. Trimming removed 3 bases at V and 7 bases at J, with 7 bases between. CDR1 is GTSNPN, CDR2 SVGIG, per germline (reference sequence). CDR3 length: 11 amino acids. CDR3 coding DNA: TGTGCCTGGAGCCCGAAAAATGAGCAGTTCTTC. Its translation is CAWSPKNEQFF.

V and J are TRBV20-1 and TRBJ2-2; D call uncertain. Germline CDR1 and CDR2: DFQATT and SNEGSKA (reference sequence). The V and J ends lost 0 bases and 5 bases respectively, with 7 bases between them. This CDR3 spans 13 amino acids. In DNA, the CDR3 is TGCAGTGCTAGAGATCAAACTACCGGGGAGCTGTTTTTT. It yields the protein CSARDQTTGELFF.

The gene calls are TRBV5-5 and TRBJ2-1, with D perhaps given as TRBD1 or TRBD2 (6 bases each). CDR3 length: 12 residues. Germline CDR1 SGHKS, CDR2 YYEKEE (reference sequence). Trimming cost V 4 bases and J 9 bases, with 11 bases left between them. CDR3 residues: CASSTGGTEQFF. In DNA, the CDR3 is TGTGCCAGCAGCACCGGGGGCACTGAGCAGTTCTTC.

This chain links TRBV5-4 with TRBJ2-1; D call uncertain. This CDR3 is 16 amino acids long. Trimming shortened V by 0 bases and J by 0 bases, and 10 bases separated the two germline ends. Germline values: CDR1 SGHNT, CDR2 YYREEE (reference sequence). CDR3 residues: CASSLGAISSYNEQFF. The CDR3 DNA sequence: TGTGCCAGCAGCTTGGGGGCTATCAGCTCCTACAATGAGCAGTTCTTC.

As DNA, the CDR3 is TGCGCCAGCAGCCAATTCCAGGGAGCCGGGAGGACTGAAGCTTTCTTT. Translated: CASSQFQGAGRTEAFF. This chain joins TRBV4-3 and TRBJ1-1, with D possibly matching TRBD1 (5 bases). The length of the CDR3 is 16 residues. The germline CDR1 and CDR2 sequences are LGHNA and YSLEER. Deletions cut 2 bases from V and 5 bases from J, with 18 bases between.

This clonotype appeared a few times. The V call is TRBV2, the J call TRBJ2-7; 9 bases agree with TRBD2. Germline-derived CDR1 and CDR2 are SNHLY and FYNNEI. Unmatched junction bases numbered 2, after V lost 11 bases and J lost 3 bases. CDR3 length equals 11 residues. CDR3 in amino acids: CAGTSYYEQYF. CDR3 nucleotide sequence: TGTGCCGGGACTAGCTACTACGAGCAGTACTTC.

CDR3 amino acids: CASSWDSSDTQYF. The CDR3 nucleotides read TGCGCCAGCAGTTGGGACAGCTCAGATACGCAGTATTTT. The chain couples TRBV5-1 to TRBJ2-3, with 7 nucleotides matching TRBD1. The CDR3 length is 13 residues. CDR1 and CDR2 (germline): SGHRS, YFSETQ. V shed 5 bases and J 4 bases; nucleotides not matched to a gene: 4. The whole variable domain, filled in from reference TRBV5-1 and TRBJ2-3, reads KAGVTQTPRYLIKTRGQQVTLSCSPISGHRSVSWYQQTPGQGLQFLFEYFSETQRNKGNFPGRFSGRQFSNSRSEMNVSTLELGDSALYLCASSWDSSDTQYFGPGTRLTVL.

With regard to this clonotype: The conserved phenylalanine or tryptophan is not found at the CDR3 terminus, so this likely reflects a read error. The chain uses TRBV15 and TRBJ1-1; D is perhaps TRBD1 (6 bases). This CDR3 region has 15 residues. Germline CDR1 and CDR2: LNHNV and YYDKDF (reference sequence). V was pared by 2 bases and J by 5 bases, with 15 bases between. CDR3: CATSRTRGGMTEAFC. The CDR3 bases are TGTGCCACCAGCAGAACCCGAGGGGGGATGACTGAAGCTTTCTGT.

This clonotype has a handful of counts. The chain is built from TRBV21-1 and TRBJ2-7; whether TRBD1, the table's D call, matches the DNA was not checked. TRBV21-1 is noted as a pseudogene. This CDR3 spans 10 amino acids. CDR3 in DNA: TGTGCCAGAGCGCGCCACGAGCAGTACTTC. This translates into CARARHEQYF.

This clonotype was recorded a few times. The chain employs TRBV19 and TRBJ2-3, with unresolved D. This CDR3 region has 13 residues. V lost 1 base to trimming and J lost 4 bases, with 6 bases between them. Germline V lookup: CDR1 LNHDA, CDR2 SQIVND (reference sequence). In nucleotides, the CDR3 is TGTGCCAGTAGTATAGCCAGCCCAGATACGCAGTATTTT. Translating gives CASSIASPDTQYF.

The V gene is TRBV12-3 or TRBV12-4, the J gene TRBJ2-7; no clear D. Deletions cut 2 bases from V and 4 bases from J, with 12 bases between. The CDR3 sequence is 14 residues long. The CDR3 DNA sequence: TGTGCCAGCAGTTTATCTAGGGCCTTTTACGAGCAGTACTTC. It is translated as CASSLSRAFYEQYF.